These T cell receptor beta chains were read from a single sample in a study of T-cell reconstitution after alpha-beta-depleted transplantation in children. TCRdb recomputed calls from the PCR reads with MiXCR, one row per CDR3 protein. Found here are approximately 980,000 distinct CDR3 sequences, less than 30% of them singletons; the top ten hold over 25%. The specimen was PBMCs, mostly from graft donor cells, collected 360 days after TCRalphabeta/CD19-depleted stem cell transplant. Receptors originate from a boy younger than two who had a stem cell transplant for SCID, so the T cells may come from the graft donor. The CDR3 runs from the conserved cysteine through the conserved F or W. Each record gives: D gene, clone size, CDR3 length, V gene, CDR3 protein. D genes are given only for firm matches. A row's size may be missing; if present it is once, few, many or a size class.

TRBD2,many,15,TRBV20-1,CSARGLAGGPGEQFF
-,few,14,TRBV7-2,CASSLRQGNAEAFF
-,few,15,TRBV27,CASSLLSALNTEAFF
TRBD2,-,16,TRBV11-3,CASSHRAGRTYNEQFF
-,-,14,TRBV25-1,CASSDPGGANVLTF
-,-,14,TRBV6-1,CASRFSLAGETQYF
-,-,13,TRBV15,CATSRTAGEKLFF
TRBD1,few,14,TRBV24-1,CATSGYGQGDEQFF
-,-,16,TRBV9,CASSVGVADYTDTQYF
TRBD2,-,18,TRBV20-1,CSARVRSGGLHGSSEQFF
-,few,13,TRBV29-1,CSVVFSSFETQYF
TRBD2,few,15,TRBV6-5,CASSYKTSDYNEQFF
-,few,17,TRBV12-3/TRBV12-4,CASSLRGVLANTGELFF
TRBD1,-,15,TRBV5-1,CASSPGGQGTYEQYF
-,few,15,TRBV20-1,CSARDGGSYSYEQYF
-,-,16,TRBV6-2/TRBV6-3,CASNQRGSVGYKRQFF
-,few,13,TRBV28,CASSLRVTDEQFF
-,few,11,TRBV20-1,CSALGIGELFF
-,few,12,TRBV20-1,CSATIGTYEQYF
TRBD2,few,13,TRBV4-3,CASSRGLAREQYF
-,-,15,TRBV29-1,CSVEGGGGDTGELFF
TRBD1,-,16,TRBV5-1,CASSLGGTGDYNEQFF
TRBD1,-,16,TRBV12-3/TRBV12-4,CASSPNRGLGNQPQHF
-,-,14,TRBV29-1,CSAKEQVVADTQYF
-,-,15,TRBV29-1,CSVVSPRAVTDTQYF
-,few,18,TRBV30,CAWSVYPGTVWSTDTQYF
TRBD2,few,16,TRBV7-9,CASSPVLSSGGYEQYF
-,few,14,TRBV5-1,CASRQTGGETEAFF
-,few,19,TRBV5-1,CASSLGIPGEGVISQPQHF
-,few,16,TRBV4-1,CASSPRAGGYTGELFF
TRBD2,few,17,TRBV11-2,CASSLPTSVYRTGELFF
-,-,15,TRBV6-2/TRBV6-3,CASSYLHGSNQPQHF
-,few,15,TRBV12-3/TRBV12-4,CASSLDGYSTDTQYF
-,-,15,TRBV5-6,CASSLTLRQGYEQYF
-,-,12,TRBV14,CASSQSRQGYTF
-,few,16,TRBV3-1,CASSQVTVSGQETQYF
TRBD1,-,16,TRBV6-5,CASSHARGTSPYEQYF
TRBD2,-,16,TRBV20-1,CSAATRLAKGYNEQFF
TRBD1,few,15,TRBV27,CASSLTGEPDQPQHF
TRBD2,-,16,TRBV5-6,CASSFTTSGLAYEQYF
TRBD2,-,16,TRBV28,CASSLRTSSGRNEQFF
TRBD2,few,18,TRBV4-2,CASSQGASGGVGYNEQFF